This T cell receptor beta chain was found in a study of early T cells in non-severe SARS-CoV-2 infection. Whole-study context: Unsorted whole-blood RNA was sequenced in bulk, leaving chains unpaired. Overall study results and limits: There was a bias toward anti-spike CD8 responses in VDJdb matching, which missed private and CD4 specificities.

This clonotype was observed many times. Its antigen is not identified. The CDR3 is made up of 12 amino acids. Germline values: CDR1 SQVTM, CDR2 ANQGSEA. Unique molecular identifiers (one per individual cDNA molecule) were attached. In TCRdb, the 5' RACE reads were re-called with MiXCR into one record per CDR3 protein. Here the sample spans tens of thousands of distinct CDR3 sequences, approximately 4.6% being singletons. V and J are TRBV29-1 and TRBJ2-3, with D tentatively TRBD1 (7 bases). This TCR came from an adult who was a healthcare worker with PCR-confirmed SARS-CoV-2 infection or an uninfected control (not recorded which). The sequencing input was whole blood. The CDR3 sequence is CTMKEGADTQYF. CDR3 nucleotides: TGCACCATGAAGGAGGGGGCGGATACGCAGTATTTT.